This T cell receptor (beta chain) originates from a study of blood T cell repertoires in COVID-19. Study at large: Researchers got acute and convalescent COVID-19 samples from the United States, Italy and Spain.

Germline V gene sequence: CDR1 LGHNT, CDR2 FRNRAP. V was clipped by 0 bases and J by 3 bases; unmatched bases: 5. CDR3 length equals 18 residues. Per the original methods: Amplified reference gene primers provided the basis for estimating nucleated cell counts. Produced via immunoSEQ multiplex PCR; TCRdb's table is partial and in-frame only. D and trimming were read from the DNA, whereas the V and J calls and clone size are those reported in that table. The sample lists tens of thousands of clones; roughly 89% were seen once. Material: peripheral blood. This clonotype was sampled from a woman aged 80 or over with active COVID-19. The V gene is TRBV12-5, the J gene TRBJ2-7, with TRBD2 identical over 16 bases. The CDR3 reads CASGLVGTSGRAHYEQYF. The CDR3 DNA follows: TGTGCTAGTGGTTTGGTAGGGACTAGCGGGAGGGCCCACTACGAGCAGTACTTC.